One sample yielded the 30 T cell receptor beta chains listed below, sequenced in a study of T cell repertoires in cytomegalovirus infection. Each CDR3 protein gets one entry after TCRdb re-called the reads with MiXCR. The table has some 700,000 distinct CDR3 sequences, around a third seen once. No antigens are known for them. Sequenced here: cultured PBMCs, sampled from culture after CMV antigen stimulation. All receptors come from a human donor in good health (CMV status not recorded). Some clones in this sample may be carry-over from other donors' samples.

The chain couples TRBV12-3 or TRBV12-4 to TRBJ2-5, with a weak D call TRBD1 (7 bases). Between the trimmed V and J ends, which lost 2 bases and 0 bases, there was a span of 16 bases. The length of the CDR3 is 17 residues. The CDR3 nucleotides read TGTGCCAGCAGTTTAAATCGCAGGGGGGCGTACCAAGAGACCCAGTACTTC. It specifies CASSLNRRGAYQETQYF.

This clonotype occurred many times. The CDR3 sequence is CASSFFGFDQPQHF. The CDR3 nucleotides are TGTGCCAGCAGCTTTTTCGGGTTCGATCAGCCCCAGCATTTT. The genes are TRBV7-2 and TRBJ1-5; D is undetermined. Germline V gene sequence: CDR1 SGHTA, CDR2 FQGNSA. The V end lost 3 bases, the J end lost 5 bases, and 11 bases lay between the germline ends. This CDR3 comprises 14 residues.

This clonotype was observed a few times. The V call is TRBV10-3, the J call TRBJ2-5; D could derive from TRBD1 or TRBD2 (5 bases each). This CDR3 has 14 residues. V was pared by 1 base and J by 2 bases, with 8 bases between. The germline gives CDR1 ENHRY, CDR2 SYGVKD. The CDR3 sequence is CAISEFGAQETQYF. CDR3 bases: TGTGCCATCAGTGAGTTCGGGGCGCAAGAGACCCAGTACTTC.

The chain employs TRBV3-1 and TRBJ1-3; maybe TRBD1 (5 bases). CDR1 and CDR2 from the germline V gene are LGHDT and YNNKEL (reference sequence). The length of the CDR3 is 15 residues. V shed 1 base and J shed 3 bases, with 10 bases lying between them. This chain's CDR3 is CASSQVRQGGNTIYF. CDR3 DNA: TGTGCCAGCAGCCAAGTTCGGCAGGGTGGAAACACCATATATTTT.

In this sample, this clonotype turned up a few times. The genes are TRBV7-8 and TRBJ2-3; 11 bases are shared with TRBD2. The length of the CDR3 is 20 residues. Germline lookup yields CDR1 SGHVS and CDR2 FQNEAQ. The V segment lost 1 base and the J segment 2 bases; nucleotides outside the gene matches: 14. The CDR3 region has the DNA TGTGCCAGCAGCTTAGTTGTCAGAACTAGCGGGAGTAACCCCACAGATACGCAGTATTTT. It is translated as CASSLVVRTSGSNPTDTQYF.

The chain is built from TRBV6-2 or TRBV6-3 and TRBJ2-1; 7 nucleotides line up with TRBD2. This CDR3 comprises 15 residues. The germline gives CDR1 MNHEY, CDR2 SVGEGT. The junction had 13 bases not matched to a gene; V was cut back by 5 bases and J by 9 bases. CDR3 loop: CASSQRGGRHSEQFF. CDR3 sequence (DNA): TGTGCCAGCAGTCAACGGGGCGGGAGACATAGTGAGCAGTTCTTC.

This clonotype came up a few times. The chain has TRBV14 and TRBJ2-1; no firm D call. The CDR3 covers 13 residues. Germline-derived CDR1 and CDR2 are SGHDN and FVKESK. The V end lost 3 bases, the J end lost 3 bases, and 6 bases lay between the germline ends. Here the CDR3 reads CASSQGGYNEQFF. The DNA for the CDR3 is TGTGCCAGCAGCCAGGGCGGCTACAATGAGCAGTTCTTC.

This chain uses TRBV19 with TRBJ2-5; a possible D gene is TRBD2 (5 bases). With 6 bases removed from V and 5 bases from J, the gap between germline ends came to 16 bases. CDR3 length equals 14 residues. The V gene's germline CDR1 is LNHDA and CDR2 SQIVND (reference sequence). The CDR3 coding sequence is TGTGCCAGTAGCAAGGCAAGGAGGTCGGAGACCCAGTACTTC. Its translation is CASSKARRSETQYF.

This clonotype was found many times. The chain combines TRBV7-8 with TRBJ2-7; D uncertain. The CDR3 runs 15 residues. The germline V and J ends were trimmed by 5 bases and 3 bases, with 17 bases remaining between them. From germline, CDR1 is SGHVS and CDR2 FQNEAQ. The CDR3 sequence is CASSSYSRTVYEQYF. CDR3 DNA: TGTGCCAGCAGCAGCTATAGCCGTACCGTCTACGAGCAGTACTTC.

The chain joins TRBV7-8 to TRBJ2-1; D is ambiguous. The V end lost 1 base, the J end lost 10 bases, and 14 bases lay between the germline ends. Per the germline V gene, CDR1 is SGHVS and CDR2 is FQNEAQ. This CDR3 is built from 14 residues. The CDR3 DNA reads TGTGCCAGCAGCTTAGGGCCGGATGTGGGGGAGCAGTTCTTC. Translated, it gives CASSLGPDVGEQFF.

This clonotype has only one observation. A much larger clone lies a single base off, so this may be a read error. V usage is TRBV7-9 and J usage is TRBJ2-5, with 7 bases aligning to TRBD1. Germline-derived CDR1 and CDR2 are SEHNR and FQNEAQ (reference sequence). The CDR3 spans 16 residues. J was trimmed by 2 bases and V by 8 bases; bases with no gene match: 14. The CDR3 region is CASGYSVGGAQETQYF. DNA of the CDR3: TGTGCCAGCGGCTACTCCGTAGGGGGCGCACAAGAGACCCAGTACTTC.

This rearrangement joins TRBV27 to TRBJ2-7, with D hard to call. In germline, CDR1 is MNHEY, CDR2 SMNVEV (reference sequence). CDR3 length: 12 residues. Trimming took 9 bases from V and 2 from J, leaving 11 bases between them. CDR3 coding DNA: TGTGCCAGATACTTGGTTCCCTACGAGCAGTACTTC. Protein: CARYLVPYEQYF.

The sample holds a few counts of this clonotype. The rearrangement joins TRBV2 to TRBJ1-3; D ambiguous. The V and J ends lost 6 bases and 10 bases respectively, with 10 bases between them. From germline, CDR1 is SNHLY and CDR2 FYNNEI. This CDR3 region has 11 residues. The chain's CDR3 is CASRQLGTIYF. The CDR3 nucleotides read TGTGCCAGCAGACAGTTGGGGACCATATATTTT.

This clonotype was counted only a few times. The rearrangement joins TRBV2 to TRBJ2-3; D is ambiguous. The CDR3 consists of 12 residues. Deletions cut 7 bases from V and 2 bases from J, with 7 bases between. Germline CDR1 reads SNHLY; CDR2 reads FYNNEI. The CDR3 here is CASTRITDTQYF. The DNA for the CDR3 is TGTGCCAGCACGCGGATCACAGATACGCAGTATTTT.

This clonotype was counted a few times. This chain joins TRBV11-2 and TRBJ1-1; 7 nucleotides line up with TRBD1. Looked up from germline, CDR1 is SGHAT and CDR2 is FQNNGV. V was clipped by 5 bases and J by 0 bases; unmatched bases: 6. The CDR3 has 15 residues. The CDR3 loop reads CASSVQTGLNTEAFF. For the CDR3, the DNA is TGTGCCAGCAGCGTCCAGACAGGGTTGAACACTGAAGCTTTCTTT.

This chain links TRBV6-2 or TRBV6-3 with TRBJ2-5, with 13 bases fitting TRBD2. CDR1 and CDR2 (germline): MNHEY, SVGEGT. The CDR3 is 17 amino acids. The J segment lost 0 bases and the V segment lost 3 bases, leaving 4 bases of the junction unmatched. In DNA form, the CDR3 reads TGTGCCAGCAGTTATCAGGGACTAGCGGGGTACCAAGAGACCCAGTACTTC. Amino acid sequence: CASSYQGLAGYQETQYF.

This clonotype was counted ten times or more. The CDR3 region has the DNA TGTGCCAGCAGCTTCGTATCAGTTCGGACGCGAGGTACCGGGGAGCTGTTTTTT. This sequence encodes CASSFVSVRTRGTGELFF. The chain uses TRBV7-8 and TRBJ2-2; D call uncertain. CDR3 length: 18 residues. Germline CDR1 SGHVS, CDR2 FQNEAQ. The V end lost 3 bases, the J end lost 5 bases, and 22 bases lay between the germline ends.

V usage is TRBV2 and J usage is TRBJ2-7; D gene ambiguous. Looked up from germline, CDR1 is SNHLY and CDR2 is FYNNEI. The CDR3 extends over 12 amino acids. V lost 5 bases and J lost 9, with 14 bases in between. The CDR3: CASSRRADGQYF. Here the CDR3 DNA reads TGTGCCAGCAGTCGACGCGCTGACGGGCAGTACTTC.

This clonotype was seen only a few times. The chain couples TRBV11-2 to TRBJ2-3; no firm D call. Looked up from germline, CDR1 is SGHAT and CDR2 is FQNNGV. The CDR3 totals 13 residues. V was trimmed by 2 bases and J by 4 bases, leaving 7 bases between them. This chain's CDR3 is CASSLIRADTQYF. CDR3 sequence (DNA): TGTGCCAGCAGCTTAATTCGGGCAGATACGCAGTATTTT.

This clonotype was detected a few times. The chain combines TRBV4-1 with TRBJ2-7; D may be TRBD1 (5 bases). The germline V gene has CDR1 MGHRA and CDR2 YSYEKL. The CDR3 has 13 amino acids. The germline V and J ends were trimmed by 4 bases and 4 bases, with 11 bases remaining between them. The CDR3 DNA follows: TGCGCCAGCAGCCTACAAAGGGGTTACGAGCAGTACTTC. As protein: CASSLQRGYEQYF.

The chain couples TRBV28 to TRBJ1-3; the D gene is possibly TRBD1 (5 bases). The V and J ends lost 7 bases and 0 bases respectively, with 16 bases between them. Germline V lookup: CDR1 MDHEN, CDR2 SYDVKM. This CDR3 contains 16 residues. The CDR3: CASNTVGRNSGNTIYF. Written as DNA, the CDR3 is TGTGCCAGCAACACCGTGGGGCGGAACTCTGGAAACACCATATATTTT.

This chain connects TRBV27 to TRBJ2-1; the match to TRBD2 covers 8 bases. V lost 8 bases and J lost 9; bases outside the gene matches: 18. This CDR3 region has 16 residues. Germline CDR1 is MNHEY and CDR2 is SMNVEV (reference sequence). The CDR3, as DNA: TGTGCCAGCGCTCAGTCAGTAGCGGGAACCCTTCTTGAGCAGTTCTTC. Translated: CASAQSVAGTLLEQFF.

The sample holds a few counts of this clonotype. A read error may produce the germline difference seen at one junction end. The chain uses TRBV7-8 and TRBJ2-3, with 10 bases identical to TRBD2. Germline lookup yields CDR1 SGHVS and CDR2 FQNEAQ. This CDR3 has 15 amino acids. The DNA for the CDR3 is TGTGCCAGCAGCCTAGCGGGAGCCAACGAAGATACGCAGTATTTT. Translation gives CASSLAGANEDTQYF.

This clonotype was observed many times. The chain uses TRBV7-2 and TRBJ2-3; 10 bases are a match to TRBD2. With V trimmed by 6 bases and J by 8 bases, 14 bases remained unmatched. The CDR3 is 16 amino acids. The germline V gene encodes CDR1 SGHTA and CDR2 FQGNSA. The CDR3 DNA reads as TGTGCCAGCAGTCAACTTTCGCTAGCGGGAGACGCTACGCAGTATTTT. Its protein is CASSQLSLAGDATQYF.

In this sample, this clonotype turned up a few times. The chain couples TRBV4-1 to TRBJ2-5; 9 positions agree with TRBD1. With V trimmed by 8 bases and J by 2 bases, 3 bases remained unmatched. Germline V CDR1 and CDR2: MGHRA, YSYEKL. This CDR3 contains 13 residues. Here the CDR3 DNA reads TGCGCCAGCGGACAGGGGACTCAAGAGACCCAGTACTTC. Translation gives CASGQGTQETQYF.

V gene TRBV7-2 combines with J gene TRBJ1-2; D may be TRBD1 (6 bases). This CDR3 is 15 amino acids long. V was trimmed by 5 bases and J by 3 bases, leaving 16 bases between them. Germline V CDR1 and CDR2: SGHTA, FQGNSA. The CDR3 nucleotides read TGTGCCAGCAGCCAGGTCCCTGGGGGCTACTATGGCTACACCTTC. It encodes CASSQVPGGYYGYTF.

The genes are TRBV6-6 and TRBJ2-1, with D maybe TRBD2 (6 bases). From germline, CDR1 is MNHNY and CDR2 SVGAGI (reference sequence). Trimming removed 6 bases from V and 1 base from J, with 16 bases in between. This CDR3 contains 16 residues. CDR3 loop: CASSLIGRTSYNEQFF. In DNA, the CDR3 is TGTGCCAGCAGCCTGATCGGGAGAACGTCCTACAATGAGCAGTTCTTC.

The V call is TRBV10-3, the J call TRBJ2-7; no definite D call. In germline, CDR1 is ENHRY, CDR2 SYGVKD. The CDR3 covers 13 residues. With 4 bases removed from V and 7 bases from J, the gap between germline ends came to 14 bases. The CDR3 loop is CAISAPDPKEQYF. The CDR3 DNA reads as TGTGCCATCAGTGCTCCGGACCCCAAAGAGCAGTACTTC.

This sequence joins TRBV7-9 and TRBJ1-4; no definite D call. Germline values: CDR1 SEHNR, CDR2 FQNEAQ (reference sequence). The V and J ends lost 6 bases and 7 bases respectively, with 12 bases between them. This CDR3 contains 13 residues. CDR3 sequence reads: CASRLGSSEKLFF. The CDR3 DNA is TGTGCCAGCAGACTAGGGTCTAGTGAAAAACTGTTTTTT. The whole variable domain, remainder taken from reference TRBV7-9 and TRBJ1-4, is DTGVSQNPRHKITKRGQNVTFRCDPISEHNRLYWYRQTLGQGPEFLTYFQNEAQLEKSRLLSDRFSAERPKGSFSTLEIQRTEQGDSAMYLCASRLGSSEKLFFGSGTQLSVL.

The gene calls are TRBV4-3 and TRBJ2-2; no clear D. There are 16 residues in the CDR3. The V end was cut by 0 bases, the J end by 2 bases, with 10 bases between. CDR1 and CDR2 from the germline V gene are LGHNA and YSLEER. The CDR3 DNA sequence: TGCGCCAGCAGCCAAGATCCCTTCAGAAACACCGGGGAGCTGTTTTTT. Its protein product is CASSQDPFRNTGELFF.